The text below deals with one TCR beta chain. The sample comes from a study of blood T cell repertoires in COVID-19. Study-wide context: Researchers got acute and convalescent COVID-19 samples from the United States, Italy and Spain.

The method was immunoSEQ multiplex PCR; TCRdb's version includes in-frame clones alone and lacks a portion of them. The sample contains approximately 250,000 clones, just under 90% of which appear only once. V lost 4 bases, J lost 1 base, and 13 bases lay in between. Germline loops: CDR1 SGHDN, CDR2 FVKESK. The CDR3 totals 15 residues. Participant reports of clinical history set cohort assignment. The receptor was derived from a woman in her 30s with acute COVID-19. The chain links TRBV14 to TRBJ2-5; D uncertain. Sequencing was carried out using PBMCs or T cells enriched from blood (not recorded which). CDR3 sequence reads: CASSRIEQLQETQYF. DNA for the CDR3: TGTGCCAGCAGCCGAATTGAACAGCTCCAAGAGACCCAGTACTTC. Together with reference TRBV14 and TRBJ2-5, the CDR3 gives the full variable domain: EAGVTQFPSHSVIEKGQTVTLRCDPISGHDNLYWYRRVMGKEIKFLLHFVKESKQDESGMPNNRFLAERTGGTYSTLKVQPAELEDSGVYFCASSRIEQLQETQYFGPGTRLLVL.